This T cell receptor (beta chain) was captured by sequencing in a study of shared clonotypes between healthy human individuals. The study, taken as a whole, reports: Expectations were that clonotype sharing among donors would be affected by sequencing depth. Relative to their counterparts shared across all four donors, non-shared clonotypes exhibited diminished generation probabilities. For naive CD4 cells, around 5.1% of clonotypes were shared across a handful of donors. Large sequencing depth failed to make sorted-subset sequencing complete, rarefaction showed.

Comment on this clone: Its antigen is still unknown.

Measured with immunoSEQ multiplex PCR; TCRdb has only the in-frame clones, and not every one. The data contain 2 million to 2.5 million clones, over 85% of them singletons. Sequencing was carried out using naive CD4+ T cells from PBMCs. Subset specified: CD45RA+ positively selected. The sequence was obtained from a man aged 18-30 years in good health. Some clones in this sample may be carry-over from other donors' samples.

CDR3 in amino acids: CASSSLPGRDYEQYF. CDR3 DNA: TGCGCCAGCAGCTCACTCCCGGGCAGAGACTACGAGCAGTACTTC. V and J are TRBV5-1 and TRBJ2-7, with no clear D. The CDR3 spans 15 residues. V was clipped by 3 bases and J by 3 bases, with 16 bases between them. CDR1 SGHRS and CDR2 YFSETQ come from the germline V gene.